These T cell receptor beta chains were read from a single sample in a study of PD-L1 blockade in urothelial cancer. Assay used: immunoSEQ multiplex PCR; TCRdb lists only in-frame clones, some missing. The sample has 58,000 or so clones, about 86% seen once. The input for sequencing was PBMCs, taken around atezolizumab (anti-PD-L1) treatment. The receptors originated from a man in his forties or fifties with urothelial cancer. Each CDR3 is given with its conserved first and last residue. Fields, in order: D gene, clone size, V gene, J gene, CDR3 protein, CDR3 DNA. The D gene is left open where the match is weak. A row's size may be missing; if present it is once, few, many or a size class.

>-|-|TRBV27|TRBJ1-4
CASSFLTGWGRNEKLFF
TGTGCCAGCAGTTTTTTGACAGGATGGGGGCGTAATGAAAAACTGTTTTTT
>-|-|TRBV27|TRBJ2-5
CASSPRATPTRVQETQYF
TGTGCCAGCAGTCCTCGCGCGACTCCTACTAGGGTTCAAGAGACCCAGTACTTC
>-|-|TRBV10-3|TRBJ1-6
CAISDGEFNSPLHF
TGTGCCATCAGTGATGGGGAGTTTAATTCACCCCTCCACTTT
>-|-|TRBV5-6|TRBJ2-1
CASSPSSSHEQFF
TGTGCCAGCAGCCCTTCTAGTTCGCACGAGCAGTTCTTC
>TRBD1|-|TRBV7-2|TRBJ2-1
CASSPRRQGPSDEQFF
TGTGCCAGCAGCCCCCGCCGACAGGGTCCCAGCGATGAGCAGTTCTTC
>TRBD1|-|TRBV11-2|TRBJ1-2
CASSLGTGNGYTF
TGTGCCAGCAGCCTCGGGACAGGGAACGGCTACACCTTC
>TRBD1|-|TRBV5-1|TRBJ2-1
CASSSGTGRYNEQFF
TGCGCCAGCAGCTCCGGGACAGGGAGGTACAATGAGCAGTTCTTC
>-|-|TRBV30|TRBJ1-5
CAWSVRGFGQPQHF
TGTGCCTGGAGTGTACGCGGGTTCGGTCAGCCCCAGCATTTT
>TRBD2|few|TRBV19|TRBJ2-7
CASSTSGSGEQYF
TGTGCCAGTAGTACTAGCGGGAGTGGCGAGCAGTACTTC
>-|-|TRBV5-4|TRBJ2-1
CASSPIPGGEQFF
TGTGCCAGCAGCCCGATTCCCGGTGGTGAGCAGTTCTTC
>TRBD1|-|TRBV6-5|TRBJ1-5
CASRRTGSNQPQHF
TGTGCCAGCAGACGGACAGGTAGCAATCAGCCCCAGCATTTT
>-|-|TRBV25-1|TRBJ1-3
CASTRGNTIYF
TGTGCCAGCACCAGAGGAAACACCATATATTTT
>-|few|TRBV7-3|TRBJ1-2
CASSLDGSSYTF
TGTGCCAGCAGCTTAGATGGCAGTAGCTACACCTTC
>-|-|TRBV21-1|TRBJ1-5
CASSKWLGMTDVNQPQHF
TGTGCCAGCAGCAAATGGCTCGGGATGACCGATGTCAATCAGCCCCAGCATTTT
>TRBD2|-|TRBV28|TRBJ2-3
CASQRGLSTDTQYF
TGTGCCAGCCAACGGGGACTAAGCACAGATACGCAGTATTTT
>-|-|TRBV28|TRBJ1-4
CATNPVGSGGNEKLFF
TGTGCCACCAACCCAGTGGGGTCCGGGGGAAATGAAAAACTGTTTTTT
>TRBD1|-|TRBV7-9|TRBJ2-2
CASRSTGGTGELFF
TGTGCCAGCAGGTCGACAGGGGGCACCGGGGAGCTGTTTTTT
>-|-|TRBV6-1|TRBJ2-3
CASVAGTRVTQYF
TGTGCCAGCGTGGCGGGAACCAGGGTTACGCAGTATTTT
>-|-|TRBV12-2|TRBJ1-5
CASRLDSLNQPQHF
TGTGCAAGTCGCCTGGACAGCCTAAATCAGCCCCAGCATTTT
>TRBD2|-|TRBV28|TRBJ2-3
CASGGRDSDTQYF
TGTGCCAGCGGCGGGAGAGACTCAGATACGCAGTATTTT
>-|-|TRBV6-1|TRBJ1-4
CASSEVSGEKLFF
TGTGCCAGCAGTGAAGTCTCGGGTGAAAAACTGTTTTTT
>-|few|TRBV19|TRBJ2-4
CASSTSGRLIQYF
TGTGCCAGTAGTACCTCAGGGCGGCTCATTCAGTACTTC
>-|-|TRBV4-2|TRBJ1-4
CASSPTYRATNEKLFF
TGTGCCAGCAGCCCGACTTACAGGGCAACTAATGAAAAACTGTTTTTT
>-|-|TRBV18|TRBJ2-1
CASSEDAGAYNEQFF
TGTGCCAGCTCAGAGGACGCCGGGGCCTACAATGAGCAGTTCTTC
>-|-|TRBV4-2|TRBJ1-6
CASSREGQTNSPLHF
TGTGCCAGCAGCCGTGAAGGACAGACGAATTCACCCCTCCACTTT
>TRBD2|once|TRBV7-3|TRBJ2-3
CASSPLAGYTDTQYF
TGTGCCAGCAGCCCCCTAGCGGGATACACAGATACGCAGTATTTT
>-|-|TRBV19|TRBJ1-5
CASSERGWDQPQHF
TGTGCCAGTAGTGAAAGGGGGTGGGATCAGCCCCAGCATTTT
>-|-|TRBV20-1|TRBJ1-1
CSAPGNTEAFF
TGCAGTGCTCCAGGGAACACTGAAGCTTTCTTT
>-|-|TRBV7-9|TRBJ2-1
CASSPLYEQFF
TGTGCCAGCAGCCCTCTTTATGAGCAGTTCTTC
>TRBD2|once|TRBV28|TRBJ2-1
CASSQGTSGHSYNEQFF
TGTGCCAGCAGTCAGGGGACTAGCGGGCACTCCTACAATGAGCAGTTCTTC
>TRBD1|-|TRBV18|TRBJ1-2
CASSKTGTENYGYTF
TGTGCCAGCTCAAAGACCGGGACAGAGAACTATGGCTACACCTTC
>TRBD2|-|TRBV27|TRBJ2-1
CASSLGGRSNEQFF
TGTGCCAGCAGTTTAGGCGGGAGGTCCAATGAGCAGTTCTTC
>-|-|TRBV19|TRBJ2-7
CASSMSAGYEQYF
TGTGCCAGTAGTATGTCGGCAGGGTACGAGCAGTACTTC
>TRBD2|once|TRBV5-1|TRBJ2-2
CASSLGLADDTGELFF
TGCGCCAGCAGTCTCGGACTAGCCGATGACACCGGGGAGCTGTTTTTT
>TRBD2|-|TRBV18|TRBJ2-5
CASSPVLAGGETQYF
TGTGCCAGCTCACCAGTACTAGCGGGAGGGGAGACCCAGTACTTC
>TRBD1|-|TRBV2|TRBJ2-7
CASSYTLGQGSHEQYF
TGTGCCAGCAGTTACACTTTGGGACAGGGTTCACACGAGCAGTACTTC
>-|few|TRBV18|TRBJ2-7
CASSPDASGEQYF
TGTGCCAGCTCACCGGACGCGTCGGGGGAGCAGTACTTC
>-|few|TRBV9|TRBJ2-2
CASSVSLEPTPGELFF
TGTGCCAGCAGCGTAAGTCTAGAGCCCACCCCCGGGGAGCTGTTTTTT
>-|-|TRBV15|TRBJ1-4
CATSRDNGGPAEKLFF
TGTGCCACCAGCAGAGATAATGGGGGCCCCGCGGAAAAACTGTTTTTT
>TRBD1|-|TRBV5-1|TRBJ1-1
CASVQGAEAFF
TGCGCCAGCGTACAGGGGGCTGAAGCTTTCTTT
>TRBD1|-|TRBV28|TRBJ2-1
CASTIGTGRHIGQFF
TGTGCCAGCACCATTGGGACAGGGCGGCATATTGGGCAGTTCTTC
>-|-|TRBV13|TRBJ2-1
CASRPSLRSYEQFF
TGTGCCAGCAGACCTAGTTTGAGGTCATATGAGCAGTTCTTC
>TRBD2|-|TRBV13|TRBJ2-5
CASSLRAGASGGETQYF
TGTGCCAGCAGCTTAAGGGCGGGAGCGTCGGGGGGAGAGACCCAGTACTTC
>-|few|TRBV6-1|TRBJ1-1
CASSEVRNTEAFF
TGTGCCAGCAGTGAGGTCAGGAACACTGAAGCTTTCTTT
>-|-|TRBV11-2|TRBJ2-2
CASSFLPQGNTGELFF
TGTGCCAGCAGCTTTCTTCCCCAGGGGAACACCGGGGAGCTGTTTTTT
>TRBD1|-|TRBV5-1|TRBJ2-1
CASSWGQGNNEQFF
TGCGCCAGCAGCTGGGGACAGGGGAACAATGAGCAGTTCTTC
>-|-|TRBV18|TRBJ2-1
CASSPGRGNEQFF
TGTGCCAGCTCACCGGGCAGGGGCAATGAGCAGTTCTTC
>TRBD1|-|TRBV27|TRBJ2-7
CASSLSGQSHYEQYF
TGTGCCAGCAGTTTATCGGGACAGAGCCACTACGAGCAGTACTTC
>TRBD1|-|TRBV19|TRBJ2-4
CASSISGGQGWRNIQYF
TGTGCCAGTAGTATATCCGGGGGACAGGGTTGGAGAAACATTCAGTACTTC
>TRBD1|-|TRBV6-1|TRBJ1-5
CASSDVGQVFLSNQPQHF
TGTGCCAGCAGTGATGTGGGACAGGTTTTTCTTAGCAATCAGCCCCAGCATTTT
>-|-|TRBV7-2|TRBJ2-1
CASSSDPQKEQFF
TGTGCCAGCAGCTCTGATCCGCAGAAGGAGCAGTTCTTC
>-|-|TRBV6-5|TRBJ1-2
CASRPQGKLNYGYTF
TGTGCCAGCAGGCCACAGGGAAAGCTTAACTATGGCTACACCTTC
>TRBD1|-|TRBV7-9|TRBJ2-3
CASSLDRESTDTQYF
TGTGCCAGCAGCCTTGACAGGGAAAGCACAGATACGCAGTATTTT
>TRBD2|once|TRBV9|TRBJ2-1
CASGRERGGGPFEQFF
TGTGCCAGCGGCCGCGAACGGGGGGGAGGGCCTTTTGAGCAGTTCTTC
>TRBD2|-|TRBV5-1|TRBJ2-7
CASSLALAGVYEQYF
TGCGCCAGCAGCTTGGCGCTAGCGGGAGTCTACGAGCAGTACTTC
>-|-|TRBV18|TRBJ1-6
CASSPDGGVYNSPLHF
TGTGCCAGCTCACCAGACGGGGGGGTTTATAATTCACCCCTCCACTTT
>-|-|TRBV28|TRBJ1-5
CASSFNRAFNQPQHF
TGTGCCAGCAGTTTCAACAGAGCTTTCAATCAGCCCCAGCATTTT
>TRBD1|-|TRBV5-1|TRBJ2-2
CASSLLTGDTGELFF
TGCGCCAGCAGCTTGCTGACAGGGGACACCGGGGAGCTGTTTTTT
>TRBD1|-|TRBV6-6|TRBJ2-7
CASKRDSSYEQYF
TGTGCCAGCAAAAGGGACAGTTCCTACGAGCAGTACTTC